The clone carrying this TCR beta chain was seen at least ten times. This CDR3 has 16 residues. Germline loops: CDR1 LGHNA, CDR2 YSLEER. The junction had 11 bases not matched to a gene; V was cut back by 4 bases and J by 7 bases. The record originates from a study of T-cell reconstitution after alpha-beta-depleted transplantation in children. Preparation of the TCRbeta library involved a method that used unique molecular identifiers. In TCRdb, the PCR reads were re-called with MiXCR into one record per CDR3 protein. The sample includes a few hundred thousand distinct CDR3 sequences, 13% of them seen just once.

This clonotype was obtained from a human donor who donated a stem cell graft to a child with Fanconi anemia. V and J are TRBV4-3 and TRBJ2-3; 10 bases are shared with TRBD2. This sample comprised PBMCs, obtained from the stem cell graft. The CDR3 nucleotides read TGCGCCAGCAGCCCCTCGAGAGCGGGGGGGCGTTATACGCAGTATTTT. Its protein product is CASSPSRAGGRYTQYF.